These T cell receptor beta chains were read from a single sample in a study of Graves' ophthalmopathy and Graves' hyperthyroidism. TCRdb processed the multiplex PCR reads anew with MiXCR; each CDR3 protein has one entry. This sample has hundreds of thousands of distinct CDR3 sequences, with about a fifth found just once. Sequenced input: peripheral blood. The receptor source for this set is a woman under 30 with stable Graves' hyperthyroidism. Some clones in this sample may be carry-over from other donors' samples. Both conserved end residues are part of each CDR3. Fields, in order: V gene, CDR3 length, D gene, J gene, clone size, CDR3 DNA, CDR3 protein. D genes are given only for firm matches. Not all rows give a size; the values are once, few, many and, for expanded clones, a class.

TRBV11-3	19	TRBD1	TRBJ1-2	many	TGTGCCAGCAGCTCCTCCGGAAGCGACAGGGTCCCCACAAACTATGGCTACACCTTC	CASSSSGSDRVPTNYGYTF
TRBV6-1	16	TRBD1	TRBJ1-2	many	TGTGCCAGCAGTGAACCAGGACAGGGGTTCCTAGGTGGCTACACCTTC	CASSEPGQGFLGGYTF
TRBV29-1	14	-	TRBJ1-2	many	TGCAGCGTTGAGCAGGGAAGGAAGGACTATGGCTACACCTTC	CSVEQGRKDYGYTF
TRBV6-2/TRBV6-3	16	TRBD2	TRBJ2-5	many	TGTGCCAGCAGTTACTCAGTCCCGGGGGGGCGTAAGACCCAGTACTTC	CASSYSVPGGRKTQYF
TRBV28	14	-	TRBJ1-1	many	TGTGCCAGCAGTTCCCAGGAGAGAGGGCCCGAAGCTTTCTTT	CASSSQERGPEAFF
TRBV28	16	-	TRBJ2-1	-	TGTGCCAGCAGTTTCTTCGCGGAAAGCTCCTACAATGAGCAGTTCTTC	CASSFFAESSYNEQFF
TRBV28	15	TRBD1	TRBJ2-2	many	TGTGCCAGCACCACGGGACAGAGAGACACCGGGGAGCTGTTTTTT	CASTTGQRDTGELFF
TRBV5-6	13	TRBD2	TRBJ2-7	-	TGTGCCAGCAGCTTCGGGGGGTCCCACGAGCAGTACTTC	CASSFGGSHEQYF
TRBV7-2	15	-	TRBJ1-2	-	TGTGCCAGCAGCCACCCACTGGGGGCGTACTATGGCTACACCTTC	CASSHPLGAYYGYTF
TRBV25-1	14	-	TRBJ1-2	-	TGTGCCAGCAGTGAATATCAGGGCTACTATGGCTACACCTTC	CASSEYQGYYGYTF
TRBV28	17	-	TRBJ1-1	few	TGTGCCAGCAGTTTACCCGTGTCTGCGGGGGAAGGAACTGAAGCTTTCTTT	CASSLPVSAGEGTEAFF
TRBV10-2	14	-	TRBJ2-6	many	TGCGCCAGCAGTATAAAGTCTGGGGCCAACGTCCTGACTTTC	CASSIKSGANVLTF
TRBV20-1	14	-	TRBJ2-5	-	TGCAGTGCTAGAGATAGGTGGTTTGGAGAGACCCAGTACTTC	CSARDRWFGETQYF
TRBV6-1	12	-	TRBJ1-1	many	TGTGCCAGCAGTGAACACAGGACTGAAGCTTTCTTT	CASSEHRTEAFF
TRBV14	14	-	TRBJ2-5	many	TGTGCCAGCAGCCAAGATCTTCGGCAAGAGACCCAGTACTTC	CASSQDLRQETQYF
TRBV2	15	-	TRBJ1-1	many	TGTGCCAGCAGTCAAAACCAGATATGGGCCGCTGAAGCTTTCTTT	CASSQNQIWAAEAFF
TRBV20-1	13	TRBD2	TRBJ2-7	many	TGCAGTGCTTTTAGCGGGGCTATCGACGAGCAGTACTTC	CSAFSGAIDEQYF
TRBV6-5	12	-	TRBJ1-1	few	TGTGCCAGCAGTTACCAGGACGGAGAAGCTTTCTTT	CASSYQDGEAFF
TRBV19	16	-	TRBJ1-1	many	TGTGCCAGTAGTATGCAAGGGATCCACTTGAACACTGAAGCTTTCTTT	CASSMQGIHLNTEAFF
TRBV5-1	15	TRBD2	TRBJ2-5	many	TGCGCCAGCAGCTTGGCGGGGGGGCCACAAGAGACCCAGTACTTC	CASSLAGGPQETQYF
TRBV19	15	TRBD1	TRBJ1-5	-	TGTGCCAGTAGTATTTTGGACAGGGACAATCAGCCCCAGCATTTT	CASSILDRDNQPQHF
TRBV6-1	12	-	TRBJ1-2	once	TGTGCCACCTCCGTGGGGGCGAGCGGCTACACCTTC	CATSVGASGYTF
TRBV12-3/TRBV12-4	16	TRBD2	TRBJ2-5	few	TGTGCCAGCAGTTCTCTAGCGGGGGGGCCCCGAGAGACCAAGTACTTC	CASSSLAGGPRETKYF
TRBV29-1	15	-	TRBJ2-7	many	TGCAGCGGCCTGAGGGGACTTCGGGGGACCTACGAGCAGTACTTC	CSGLRGLRGTYEQYF
TRBV10-3	13	TRBD1	TRBJ2-7	many	TGTGCCATCAGTGAAGACAGGGGGTACGAGCAGTACTTC	CAISEDRGYEQYF
TRBV6-1	13	-	TRBJ1-5	many	TGTGCCAGCAAAGGAGCAGGCAATCAGCCCCAGCATTTT	CASKGAGNQPQHF
TRBV2	15	TRBD1	TRBJ2-7	few	TGTGCCAGCAGTCCCCCGGGACAGGGGAAGAACGAGCAGTACTTC	CASSPPGQGKNEQYF
TRBV28	10	-	TRBJ2-7	-	TGTGCCACCTGGTCGGGAGAGCAGTACTTC	CATWSGEQYF
TRBV6-1	12	-	TRBJ1-5	-	TGTGCCAGCAGTGAGATTAATCAGCCCCAGCATTTT	CASSEINQPQHF
TRBV7-2	15	TRBD1	TRBJ2-7	many	TGTGCCAGCAGACTCGCGTCGACAGGGGGCTACGAGCAGTACTTC	CASRLASTGGYEQYF
TRBV12-3/TRBV12-4	12	-	TRBJ1-6	many	TGTGCCAGCTGGGGGGATGGCTCACCCCTCCACTTT	CASWGDGSPLHF
TRBV20-1	14	-	TRBJ2-5	few	TGCAGTGCTGGGGGGACAGAGAAACAAGAGACCCAGTACTTC	CSAGGTEKQETQYF
TRBV5-1	16	TRBD1	TRBJ2-7	many	TGCGCCAGCAGCCTCTCCTCCGGGACAGGGGGGTACGAGCAGTACTTC	CASSLSSGTGGYEQYF
TRBV7-3	13	-	TRBJ1-1	-	TGTGCCAGCAGCTCCTCCATAAGCACTGAAGCTTTCTTT	CASSSSISTEAFF
TRBV6-1	16	TRBD1	TRBJ2-5	many	TGTGCCACTAAAAAGGGGCGACAGGGGGTATTTGAGACCCAGTACTTC	CATKKGRQGVFETQYF
TRBV11-2	15	TRBD2	TRBJ2-5	many	TGTGCCAGCAGCCCCTGGGGGAGGGGCCAAGAGACCCAGTACTTC	CASSPWGRGQETQYF
TRBV4-1	15	TRBD2	TRBJ2-7	many	TGCGCCAGCAGCCAAGATACGGGAGGACCCTACGAGCAGTACTTC	CASSQDTGGPYEQYF
TRBV15	15	-	TRBJ2-7	many	TGTGCCACCAGCAGAGAAACCGACGAAATGGGCGAGCAGTACTTC	CATSRETDEMGEQYF
TRBV6-5	17	-	TRBJ1-5	many	TGTGCCAGCAGTTACTCGCCTCGGGGGGGGATCAATCAGCCCCAGCATTTT	CASSYSPRGGINQPQHF
TRBV20-1	14	-	TRBJ2-7	many	TGCAGTGCGCAACTAGAAATCGGTAGAAACGAGCAGTACTTC	CSAQLEIGRNEQYF
TRBV20-1	14	-	TRBJ1-2	many	TGCAGTGCTAGCCCAACGGGGAAGGGCTATGGCTACACCTTC	CSASPTGKGYGYTF
TRBV7-8	14	-	TRBJ2-5	many	TGTGCCAGCGGCTTAAGGGGCATCCCAGAGACCCAGTACTTC	CASGLRGIPETQYF
TRBV7-3	14	-	TRBJ2-5	many	TGTGCCAGCAGCCCTACAGGGATGGCGGAGACCCAGTACTTC	CASSPTGMAETQYF
TRBV12-3/TRBV12-4	14	-	TRBJ1-5	many	TGTGCCAGCATTACCTCGGGCGGCAATCAGCCCCAGCATTTT	CASITSGGNQPQHF
TRBV12-3/TRBV12-4	13	TRBD1	TRBJ1-2	many	TGTGCCAGCAGTCGGACAGGGAGCTATGGCTACACCTTC	CASSRTGSYGYTF
TRBV30	15	-	TRBJ1-1	few	TGTGCCTGGGGTGTTGATGGGGCGAGGTTCGCTGAAGCTTTCTTT	CAWGVDGARFAEAFF
TRBV11-2	14	-	TRBJ2-7	-	TGTGCCAGCAGCAGGGGGTGGATCTCCTACGAGCAGTACTTC	CASSRGWISYEQYF
TRBV6-4	17	-	TRBJ2-2	many	TGTGCCAGCAGTACACCTCGGCGGGACAGCGATACCGGGGAGCTGTTTTTT	CASSTPRRDSDTGELFF
TRBV11-2	14	-	TRBJ1-1	many	TGTGCCAGCAGCCGAACGCACCCGAACACTGAAGCTTTCTTT	CASSRTHPNTEAFF
TRBV2	15	-	TRBJ2-7	-	TGTGCCAGCAGACTCACTCGGACCCTCTCCTACGAGCAGTACTTC	CASRLTRTLSYEQYF
TRBV7-2	14	-	TRBJ2-5	many	TGTGCCAGCAGCGTCCTTATGTACCAAGAGACCCAGTACTTC	CASSVLMYQETQYF
TRBV18	13	TRBD1	TRBJ1-1	many	TGTGCCAGCAGCCCACAGGGGTACACTGAAGCTTTCTTT	CASSPQGYTEAFF
TRBV18	16	-	TRBJ2-7	many	TGTGCCAGCTCACCCCGAATTGGCCTAGGCTCCTACGAGCAGTACTTC	CASSPRIGLGSYEQYF
TRBV29-1	12	-	TRBJ1-2	-	TGCGGCGTTATTTCCGGGACTGGAATCTACACCTTC	CGVISGTGIYTF
TRBV5-1	13	-	TRBJ2-7	many	TGCGCCAGCAGCTTGGACCAGGAGGGCGAGCAGTACTTC	CASSLDQEGEQYF
TRBV28	12	-	TRBJ1-5	-	TGTGTCTGCAGAGTTAGCAATCAGCCCCAGCATTTT	CVCRVSNQPQHF
TRBV20-1	16	TRBD1	TRBJ1-1	few	TGCAGTGCTACCGGGGCCCCTGGCAGGGGGTACACTGAAGCTTTCTTT	CSATGAPGRGYTEAFF
TRBV6-2/TRBV6-3	15	TRBD1	TRBJ1-1	many	TGTGCCAGCAGTACGGGACAGGTGATGAACACTGAAGCTTTCTTT	CASSTGQVMNTEAFF
TRBV6-1	14	-	TRBJ1-1	few	TGTGCCAGCAGCAAGACCCCGGCGGGGACTGAAGCTTTCTTT	CASSKTPAGTEAFF